This T cell receptor (beta chain) was retrieved from a study of human T cells and chemical hapten exposure. Background on the study: Donors were sensitized with 2% DPC on the upper inner arm. Patients, mostly women, had alopecia areata, alopecia totalis or alopecia universalis. TCR yields differed between samples (mainly from small differences in pooled library volume).

This clonotype was detected ten times or more. The V end was cut by 0 bases, the J end by 5 bases, with 8 bases between. Germline CDR1 reads SGHNT; CDR2 reads YYREEE (reference sequence). The length of the CDR3 is 13 residues. As for time point: patch test 1, 2 weeks after DPC sensitization. Treatment defined: therapeutic diphenylcyclopropenone sensitization with weekly scalp DPC. Participating donors were patients with alopecia, aged 18 to 70 years, considered appropriate candidates for DPC. Each CDR3 protein gets one entry after TCRdb re-called the RACE reads with MiXCR. The repertoire includes around 380,000 distinct CDR3 sequences, 4.8% of them detected once, and 2% to 2.5% sits in the top ten.

This chain uses TRBV5-4 with TRBJ1-1, with D possibly being TRBD1 (6 bases). Sequenced here: whole blood, sampled in connection with sensitization to the hapten diphenylcyclopropenone (DPC). The receptor's source is a woman between 45 and 60 years old with alopecia areata. Some clones in this sample may be carry-over from other donors' samples. This chain's CDR3 is CASSLAQGTEAFF. Here the CDR3 DNA reads TGTGCCAGCAGCTTGGCCCAGGGGACTGAAGCTTTCTTT.